The clone carrying this TCR beta chain was counted between two and nine times. The data are from a study of T cells in Graves' hyperthyroidism and ophthalmopathy. The germline CDR1 and CDR2 sequences are SNHLY and FYNNEI. The V gene lost 5 bases and the J gene lost 1 base, with 13 bases spanning the gap. This CDR3 region has 15 residues. Authors of the study amplified TCR beta CDR3 regions from RNA transcripts. A first-round RT-PCR of the TCR CDR3 used the HTBI primer set. MiXCR, run by TCRdb on the multiplex PCR reads, gives a single entry per CDR3 protein. Seen here are some 300,000 distinct CDR3 sequences, 16% observed once, and the top ten hold approximately 35%.

This receptor was taken from a man aged 30 to 39 with Graves' hyperthyroidism. Sequencing was performed on blood. This rearrangement joins TRBV2 to TRBJ2-3; tentatively, D is TRBD1 or TRBD2 (6 bases each). CDR3 protein: CASSPTRGGTDTQYF. CDR3 DNA: TGTGCCAGCAGTCCCACTAGGGGGGGCACAGATACGCAGTATTTT. The full variable domain, rest sourced from reference TRBV2 and TRBJ2-3, is EPEVTQTPSHQVTQMGQEVILRCVPISNHLYFYWYRQILGQKVEFLVSFYNNEISEKSEIFDDQFSVERPDGSNFTLKIRSTKLEDSAMYFCASSPTRGGTDTQYFGPGTRLTVL.